The 3 T cell receptor beta chains reported below all come from one sample, sequenced in a study of graft-versus-host responses after intestinal transplantation. Sequencing used immunoSEQ multiplex PCR; TCRdb keeps in-frame clones, though not all of them. The table shows about 120,000 clones, with about 93% occurring only once. Their recognized antigens are unknown. The material was unstimulated CD4+ T cells sorted from spleen or lymph node cells, obtained before intestinal transplant. Every receptor here comes from a human donor who received an intestinal transplant.

The V and J genes are TRBV6-5 and TRBJ1-1, with D possibly being TRBD1 (6 bases). The length of the CDR3 is 14 residues. Trimming removed 6 bases at V and 4 bases at J, with 15 bases between. Germline values: CDR1 MNHEY, CDR2 SVGAGI. CDR3 bases: TGTGCCAGCAGATTCAGGGGAGGTGGCACTGAAGCTTTCTTT. Amino acid sequence: CASRFRGGGTEAFF.

V usage is TRBV7-2 and J usage is TRBJ2-7; D is possibly TRBD1 (5 bases). V lost 2 bases and J lost 3, with 8 bases in between. The CDR3 sequence is 13 residues long. In germline, CDR1 is SGHTA, CDR2 FQGNSA. The CDR3 spells CASSLNRYYEQYF. The CDR3 bases are TGTGCCAGCAGCTTAAACAGGTACTACGAGCAGTACTTC.

This sequence joins TRBV5-4 and TRBJ2-1; no firm D call. Germline V CDR1 and CDR2: SGHNT, YYREEE (reference sequence). This CDR3 is 16 amino acids long. The V end lost 4 bases, the J end lost 3 bases, and 17 bases lay between the germline ends. The CDR3 reads CASSPHPGEVYNEQFF. CDR3 bases: TGTGCCAGCAGCCCCCATCCGGGTGAGGTCTACAATGAGCAGTTCTTC.